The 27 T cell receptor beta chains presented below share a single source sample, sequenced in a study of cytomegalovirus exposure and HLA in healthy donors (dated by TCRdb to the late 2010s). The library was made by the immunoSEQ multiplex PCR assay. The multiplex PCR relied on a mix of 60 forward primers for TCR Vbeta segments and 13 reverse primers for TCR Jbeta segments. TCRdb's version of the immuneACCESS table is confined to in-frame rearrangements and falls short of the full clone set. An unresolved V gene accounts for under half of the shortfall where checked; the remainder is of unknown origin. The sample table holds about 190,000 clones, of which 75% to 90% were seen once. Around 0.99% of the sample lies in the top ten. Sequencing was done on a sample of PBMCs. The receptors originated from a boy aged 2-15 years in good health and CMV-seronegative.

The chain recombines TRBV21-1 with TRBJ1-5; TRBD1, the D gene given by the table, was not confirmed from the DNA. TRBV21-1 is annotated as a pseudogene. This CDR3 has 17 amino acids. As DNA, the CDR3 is TGTGCCAGCAGCAAAAAGGACAGGGGTGTGAGCAATCAGCCCCAGCATTTT. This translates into CASSKKDRGVSNQPQHF.

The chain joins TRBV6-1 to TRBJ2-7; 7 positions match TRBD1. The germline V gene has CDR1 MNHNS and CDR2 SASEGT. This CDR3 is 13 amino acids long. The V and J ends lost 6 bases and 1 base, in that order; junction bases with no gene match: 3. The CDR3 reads CASSQGVSYEQYF. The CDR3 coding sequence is TGTGCCAGCAGCCAGGGGGTATCCTACGAGCAGTACTTC.

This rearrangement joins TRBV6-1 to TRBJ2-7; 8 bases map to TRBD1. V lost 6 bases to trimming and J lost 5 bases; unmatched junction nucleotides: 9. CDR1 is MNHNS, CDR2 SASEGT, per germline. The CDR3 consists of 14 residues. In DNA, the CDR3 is TGTGCCAGCAGCCCTATAAGGACAGGGCACGAGCAGTACTTC. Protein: CASSPIRTGHEQYF.

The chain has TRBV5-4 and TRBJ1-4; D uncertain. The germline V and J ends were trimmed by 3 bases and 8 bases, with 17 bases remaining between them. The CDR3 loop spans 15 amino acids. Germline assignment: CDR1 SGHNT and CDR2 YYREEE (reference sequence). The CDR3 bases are TGTGCCAGCAGCTCCAATACGACTCGAGGGGAAAAACTGTTTTTT. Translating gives CASSSNTTRGEKLFF.

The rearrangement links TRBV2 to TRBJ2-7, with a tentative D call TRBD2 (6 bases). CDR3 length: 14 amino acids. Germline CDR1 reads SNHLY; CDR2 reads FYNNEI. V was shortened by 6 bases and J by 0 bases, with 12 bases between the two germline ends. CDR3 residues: CASRGGASSYEQYF. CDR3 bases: TGTGCCAGCAGGGGGGGAGCGAGCTCCTACGAGCAGTACTTC.

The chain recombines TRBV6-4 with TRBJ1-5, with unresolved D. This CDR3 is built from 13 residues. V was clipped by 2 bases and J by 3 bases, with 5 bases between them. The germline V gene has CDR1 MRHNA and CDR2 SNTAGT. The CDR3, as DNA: TGTGCCAGCAGTGACGAACTCAATCAGCCCCAGCATTTT. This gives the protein CASSDELNQPQHF.

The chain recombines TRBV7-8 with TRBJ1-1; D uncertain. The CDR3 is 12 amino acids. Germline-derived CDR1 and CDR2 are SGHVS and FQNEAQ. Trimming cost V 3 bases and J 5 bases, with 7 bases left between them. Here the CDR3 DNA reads TGTGCCAGCAGCTTGGCCGCAACTGAAGCTTTCTTT. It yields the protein CASSLAATEAFF.

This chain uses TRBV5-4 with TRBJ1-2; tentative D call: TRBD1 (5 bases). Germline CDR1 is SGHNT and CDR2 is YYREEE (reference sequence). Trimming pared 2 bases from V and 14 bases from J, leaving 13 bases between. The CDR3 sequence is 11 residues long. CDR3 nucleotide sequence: TGTGCCAGCAGCTTTGGTGGGGACTCTACCTTC. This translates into CASSFGGDSTF.

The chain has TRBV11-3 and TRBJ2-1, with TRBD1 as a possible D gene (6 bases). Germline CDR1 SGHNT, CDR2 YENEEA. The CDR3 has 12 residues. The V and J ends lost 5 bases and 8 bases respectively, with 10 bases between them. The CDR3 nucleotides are TGTGCCAGCAGCCAACAGGGAGATGAGCAGTTCTTC. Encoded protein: CASSQQGDEQFF.

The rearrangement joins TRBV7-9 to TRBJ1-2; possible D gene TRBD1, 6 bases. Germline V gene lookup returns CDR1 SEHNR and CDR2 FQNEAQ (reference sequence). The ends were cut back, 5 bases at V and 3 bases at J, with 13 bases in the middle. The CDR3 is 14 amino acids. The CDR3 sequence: CASSSGQNYYGYTF. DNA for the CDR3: TGTGCCAGCAGCAGCGGACAGAATTACTATGGCTACACCTTC.

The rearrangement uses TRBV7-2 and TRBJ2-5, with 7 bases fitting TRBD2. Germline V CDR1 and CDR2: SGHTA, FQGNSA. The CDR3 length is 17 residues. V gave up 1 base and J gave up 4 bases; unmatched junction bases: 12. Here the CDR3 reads CASSLVWWGGDGETQYF. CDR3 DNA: TGTGCCAGCAGCTTAGTGTGGTGGGGGGGAGATGGAGAGACCCAGTACTTC.

In nucleotides, the CDR3 is TGCGCCAGCAGCTTGGGACAGGGGAACTATGGCTACACCTTC. Its translation is CASSLGQGNYGYTF. V and J are TRBV5-1 and TRBJ1-2; 8 bases agree with TRBD1. The germline CDR1 and CDR2 sequences are SGHRS and YFSETQ. The CDR3 totals 14 residues. The V and J ends lost 0 bases and 2 bases, in that order; junction bases with no gene match: 0.

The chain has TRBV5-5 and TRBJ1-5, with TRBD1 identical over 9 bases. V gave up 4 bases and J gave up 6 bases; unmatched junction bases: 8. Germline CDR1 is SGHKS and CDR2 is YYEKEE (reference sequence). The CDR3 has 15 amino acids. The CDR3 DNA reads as TGTGCCAGCAGCCTAGACACAGGGGGCGGTCAGCCCCAGCATTTT. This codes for CASSLDTGGGQPQHF.

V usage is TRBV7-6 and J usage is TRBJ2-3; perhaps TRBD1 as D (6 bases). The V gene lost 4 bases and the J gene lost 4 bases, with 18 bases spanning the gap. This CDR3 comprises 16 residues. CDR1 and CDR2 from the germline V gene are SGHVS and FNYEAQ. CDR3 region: CASSSRQEPAADTQYF. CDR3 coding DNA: TGTGCCAGCAGCTCGCGACAGGAACCCGCGGCAGATACGCAGTATTTT.

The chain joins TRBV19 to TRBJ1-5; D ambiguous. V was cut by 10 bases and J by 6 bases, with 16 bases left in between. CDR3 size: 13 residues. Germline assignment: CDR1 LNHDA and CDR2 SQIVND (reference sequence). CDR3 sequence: CATLEGSGQPQHF. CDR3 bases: TGTGCCACCCTAGAGGGATCAGGTCAGCCCCAGCATTTT.

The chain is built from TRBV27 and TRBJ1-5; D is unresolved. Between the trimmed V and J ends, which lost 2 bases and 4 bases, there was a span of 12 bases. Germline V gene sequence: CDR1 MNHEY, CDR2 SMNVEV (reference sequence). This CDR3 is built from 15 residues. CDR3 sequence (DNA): TGTGCCAGCAGTTTACTTCTAGGCGGTAATCAGCCCCAGCATTTT. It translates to CASSLLLGGNQPQHF.

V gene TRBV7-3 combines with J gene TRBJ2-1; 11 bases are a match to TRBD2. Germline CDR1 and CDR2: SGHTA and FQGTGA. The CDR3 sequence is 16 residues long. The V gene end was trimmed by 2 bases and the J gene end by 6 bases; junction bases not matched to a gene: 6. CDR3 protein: CASSLHSSGGFNEQFF. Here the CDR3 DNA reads TGTGCCAGCAGCTTACATTCTAGCGGGGGGTTCAATGAGCAGTTCTTC.

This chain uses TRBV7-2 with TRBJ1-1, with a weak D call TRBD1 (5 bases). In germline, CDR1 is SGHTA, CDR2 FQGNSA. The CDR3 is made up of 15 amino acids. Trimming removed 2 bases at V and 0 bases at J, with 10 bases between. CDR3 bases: TGTGCCAGCAGCTTAATCCAGGGAATGAACACTGAAGCTTTCTTT. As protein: CASSLIQGMNTEAFF.

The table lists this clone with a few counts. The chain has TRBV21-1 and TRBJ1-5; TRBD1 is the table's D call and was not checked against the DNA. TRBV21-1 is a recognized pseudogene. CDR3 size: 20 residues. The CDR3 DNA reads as TGTGCCAGCAGCAACTCCCGGGACAGGGTCCTTCCTTTTAGCAATCAGCCCCAGCATTTT. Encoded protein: CASSNSRDRVLPFSNQPQHF.

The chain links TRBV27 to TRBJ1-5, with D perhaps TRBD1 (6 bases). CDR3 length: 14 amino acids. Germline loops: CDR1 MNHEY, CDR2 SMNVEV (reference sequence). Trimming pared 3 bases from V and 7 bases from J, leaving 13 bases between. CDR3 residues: CASSLGADGQPQHF. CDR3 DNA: TGTGCCAGCAGTTTGGGGGCGGATGGACAGCCCCAGCATTTT.

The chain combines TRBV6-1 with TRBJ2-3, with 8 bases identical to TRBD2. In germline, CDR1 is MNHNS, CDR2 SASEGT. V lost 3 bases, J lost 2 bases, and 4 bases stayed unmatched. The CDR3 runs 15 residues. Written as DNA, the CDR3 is TGTGCCAGCAGTGAGGTAGCGGGATTCACAGATACGCAGTATTTT. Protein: CASSEVAGFTDTQYF.

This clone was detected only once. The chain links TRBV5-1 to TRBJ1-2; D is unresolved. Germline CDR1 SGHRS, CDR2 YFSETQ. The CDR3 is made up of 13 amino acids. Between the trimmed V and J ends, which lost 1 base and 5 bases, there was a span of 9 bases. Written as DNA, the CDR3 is TGCGCCAGCAGCTTGAGTCGGGTGTATGGCTACACCTTC. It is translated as CASSLSRVYGYTF.

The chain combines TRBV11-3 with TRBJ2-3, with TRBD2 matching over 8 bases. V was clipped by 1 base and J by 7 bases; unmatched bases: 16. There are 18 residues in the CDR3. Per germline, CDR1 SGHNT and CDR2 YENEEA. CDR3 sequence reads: CASSLGPPGAGALNTQYF. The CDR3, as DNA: TGTGCCAGCAGCTTAGGGCCCCCTGGAGCGGGGGCTTTGAATACGCAGTATTTT.

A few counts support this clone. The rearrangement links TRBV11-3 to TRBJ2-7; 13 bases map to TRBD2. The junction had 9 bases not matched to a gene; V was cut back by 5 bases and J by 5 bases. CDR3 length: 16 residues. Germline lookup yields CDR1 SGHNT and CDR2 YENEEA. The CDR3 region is CASSPTTSGRRNEQYF. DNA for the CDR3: TGTGCCAGCAGCCCTACGACTAGCGGGAGGAGGAACGAGCAGTACTTC.

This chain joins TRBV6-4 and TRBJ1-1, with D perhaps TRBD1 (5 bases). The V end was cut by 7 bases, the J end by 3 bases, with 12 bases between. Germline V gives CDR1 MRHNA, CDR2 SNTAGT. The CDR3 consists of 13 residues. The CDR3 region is CASKVTVDTEAFF. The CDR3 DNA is TGTGCCAGCAAGGTGACAGTGGACACTGAAGCTTTCTTT.

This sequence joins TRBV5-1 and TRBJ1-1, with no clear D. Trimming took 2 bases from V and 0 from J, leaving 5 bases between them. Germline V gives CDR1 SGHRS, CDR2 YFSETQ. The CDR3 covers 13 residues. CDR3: CASSFELNTEAFF. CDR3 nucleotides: TGCGCCAGCAGCTTCGAGTTGAACACTGAAGCTTTCTTT.

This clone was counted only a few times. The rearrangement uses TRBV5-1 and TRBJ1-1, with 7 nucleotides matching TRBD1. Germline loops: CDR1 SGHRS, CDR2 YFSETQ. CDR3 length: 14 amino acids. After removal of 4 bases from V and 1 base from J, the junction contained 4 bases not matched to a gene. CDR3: CASSVGQTNTEAFF. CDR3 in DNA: TGCGCCAGCAGCGTGGGACAGACGAACACTGAAGCTTTCTTT.